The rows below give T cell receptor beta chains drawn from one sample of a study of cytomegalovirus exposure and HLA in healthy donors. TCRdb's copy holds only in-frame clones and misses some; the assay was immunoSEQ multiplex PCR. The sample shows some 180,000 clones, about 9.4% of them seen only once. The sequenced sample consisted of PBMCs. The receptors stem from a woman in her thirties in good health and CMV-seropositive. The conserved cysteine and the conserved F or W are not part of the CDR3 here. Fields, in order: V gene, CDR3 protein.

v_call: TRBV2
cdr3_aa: ARGGNEQF

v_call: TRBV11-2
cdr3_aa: ASSLDHGTYEQY

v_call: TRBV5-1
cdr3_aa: ASLPGTGSYEQY

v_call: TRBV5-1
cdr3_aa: ASSPTGISNQPQH

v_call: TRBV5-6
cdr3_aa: ASSIFMGRTSYEQY

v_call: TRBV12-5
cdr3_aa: ASGPGTSGRQGEQY

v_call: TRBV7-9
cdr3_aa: ASSLRSGRSGANVLT

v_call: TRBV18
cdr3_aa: ASSPGGENTEAF

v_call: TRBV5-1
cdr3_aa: ASSRDRGLYEQY

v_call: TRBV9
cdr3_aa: ASSVGQGRTEAF

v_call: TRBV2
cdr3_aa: ASSESRVSRVTETQY

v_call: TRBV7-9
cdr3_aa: ASSLGDEQY

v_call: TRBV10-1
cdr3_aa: ASSEGASVYEQY

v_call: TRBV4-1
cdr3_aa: ASSQAFSGTSLVSYEQY

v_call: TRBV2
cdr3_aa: ASRVFGTSGSYEQY

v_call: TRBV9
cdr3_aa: ASSIDSYGYT

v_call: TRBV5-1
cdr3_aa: ASSLAVRETQY

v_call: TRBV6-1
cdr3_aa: ASSRTSYEQY

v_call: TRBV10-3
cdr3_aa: AISGTGRGNTIY

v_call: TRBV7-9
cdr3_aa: ASSPGGGINQPQH

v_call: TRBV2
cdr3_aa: ASRGTGTGSGYT

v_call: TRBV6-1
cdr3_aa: ASNLDRGQGEQY

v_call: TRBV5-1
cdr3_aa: ASSLDGGNYGYT

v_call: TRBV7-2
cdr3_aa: ASSLGLGPQGRQTQY

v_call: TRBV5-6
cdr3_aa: ASSFQGQGNTIY

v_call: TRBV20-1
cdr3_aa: SLLVLNIQY

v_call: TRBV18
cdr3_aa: ASSASFDREVGESQH

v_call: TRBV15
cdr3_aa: ATRGIQGIIEKLF

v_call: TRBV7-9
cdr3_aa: ASSPGLINTGELF

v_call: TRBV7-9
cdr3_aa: ASSSGEISYNEQF

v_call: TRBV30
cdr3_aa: AWRVTGSPATGNTIY

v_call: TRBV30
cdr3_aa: AWSVQAGVYEQY

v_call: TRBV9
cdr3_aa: ASSVGQGSADTQY

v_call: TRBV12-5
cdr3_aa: ASGFRGQREDSYEQY

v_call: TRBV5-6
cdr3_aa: ASSPRPGTGPYNEQF

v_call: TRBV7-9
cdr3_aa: ASSARDRGAYGYT

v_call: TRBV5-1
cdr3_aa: ASSLREEETQY

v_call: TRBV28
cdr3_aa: ASSRGQGQKLF

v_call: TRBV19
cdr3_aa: ASSIGRGVTRSEQY

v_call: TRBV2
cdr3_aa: ASSGPGTGNEKLF

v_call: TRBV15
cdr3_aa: ATSQGLAATYEQY

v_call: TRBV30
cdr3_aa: AWSVLAGLPYNEQF

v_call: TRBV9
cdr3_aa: ASSPPFGANVLT

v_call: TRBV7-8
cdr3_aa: ASTNYRATYEQY

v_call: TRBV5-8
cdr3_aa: ASSLQDGPYGYT

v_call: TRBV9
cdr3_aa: ASSVDVGEADTQY

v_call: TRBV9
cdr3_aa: ASSVDLGTGQWETQY

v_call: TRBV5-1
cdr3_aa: ASSLERGSWETQY

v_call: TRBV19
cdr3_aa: ASSIDSGSYSYNEQF

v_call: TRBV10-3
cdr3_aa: AIMGQLNTGELF

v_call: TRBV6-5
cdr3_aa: ASSYEAGPNEQF

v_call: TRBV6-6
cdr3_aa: ASSTPTFNQPQH

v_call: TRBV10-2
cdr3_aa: ASSVGANTEAF

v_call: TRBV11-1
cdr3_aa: ASSLVGIAYEQY

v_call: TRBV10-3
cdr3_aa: AISRAGGAYEQY